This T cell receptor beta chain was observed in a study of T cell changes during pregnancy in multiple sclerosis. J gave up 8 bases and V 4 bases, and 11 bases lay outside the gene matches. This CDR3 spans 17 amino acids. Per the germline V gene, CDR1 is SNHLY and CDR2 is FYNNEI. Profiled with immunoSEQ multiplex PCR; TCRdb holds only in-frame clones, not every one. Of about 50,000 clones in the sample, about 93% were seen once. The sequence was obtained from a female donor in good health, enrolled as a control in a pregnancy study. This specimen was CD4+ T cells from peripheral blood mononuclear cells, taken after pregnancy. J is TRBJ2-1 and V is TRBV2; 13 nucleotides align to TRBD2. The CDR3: CASSVTSGRASVHEQFF. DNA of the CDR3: TGTGCCAGCAGTGTCACTAGCGGGAGGGCCTCGGTCCATGAGCAGTTCTTC.